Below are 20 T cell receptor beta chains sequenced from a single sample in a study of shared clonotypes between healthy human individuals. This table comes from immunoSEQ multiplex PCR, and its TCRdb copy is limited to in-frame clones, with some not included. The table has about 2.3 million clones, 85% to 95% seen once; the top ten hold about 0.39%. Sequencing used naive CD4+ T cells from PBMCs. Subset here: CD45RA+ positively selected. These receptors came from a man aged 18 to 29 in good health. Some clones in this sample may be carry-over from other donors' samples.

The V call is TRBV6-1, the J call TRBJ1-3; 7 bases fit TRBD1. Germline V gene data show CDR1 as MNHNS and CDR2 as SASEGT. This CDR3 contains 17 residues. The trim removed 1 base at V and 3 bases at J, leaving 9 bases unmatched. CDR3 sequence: CASSEVRQGLGGNTIYF. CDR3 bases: TGTGCCAGCAGTGAAGTTAGACAGGGCCTCGGTGGAAACACCATATATTTT.

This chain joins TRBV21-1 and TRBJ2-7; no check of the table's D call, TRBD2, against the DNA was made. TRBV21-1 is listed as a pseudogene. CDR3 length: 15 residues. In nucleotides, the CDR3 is TGTGCCAGCACCACGGGGGGGACTAGAGCCTACGAGCAGTACTTC. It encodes CASTTGGTRAYEQYF.

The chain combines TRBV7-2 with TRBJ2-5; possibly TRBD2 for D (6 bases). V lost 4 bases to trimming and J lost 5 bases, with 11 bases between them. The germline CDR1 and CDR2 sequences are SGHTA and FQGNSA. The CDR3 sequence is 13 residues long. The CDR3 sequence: CASSWGLRETQYF. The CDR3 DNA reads TGTGCCAGCAGCTGGGGACTTAGGGAGACCCAGTACTTC. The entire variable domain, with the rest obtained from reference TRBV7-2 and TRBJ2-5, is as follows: GAGVSQSPSNKVTEKGKDVELRCDPISGHTALYWYRQSLGQGLEFLIYFQGNSAPDKSGLPSDRFSAERTGGSVSTLTIQRTQQEDSAVYLCASSWGLRETQYFGPGTRLLVL.

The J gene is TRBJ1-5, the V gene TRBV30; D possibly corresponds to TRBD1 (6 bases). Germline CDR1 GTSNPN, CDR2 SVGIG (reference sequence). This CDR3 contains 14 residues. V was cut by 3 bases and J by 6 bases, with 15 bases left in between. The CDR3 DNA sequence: TGTGCCTGGAGGCAACAGGGCCGCAGTCAGCCCCAGCATTTT. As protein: CAWRQQGRSQPQHF. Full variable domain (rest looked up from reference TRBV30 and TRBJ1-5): SQTIHQWPATLVQPVGSPLSLECTVEGTSNPNLYWYRQAAGRGLQLLFYSVGIGQISSEVPQNLSASRPQDRQFILSSKKLLLSDSGFYLCAWRQQGRSQPQHFGDGTRLSIL.

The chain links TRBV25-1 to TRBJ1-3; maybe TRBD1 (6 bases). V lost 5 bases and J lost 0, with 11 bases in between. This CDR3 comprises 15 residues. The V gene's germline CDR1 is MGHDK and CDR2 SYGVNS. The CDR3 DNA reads TGTGCCAGCAGTACCCTAGGGGGCTCTGGAAACACCATATATTTT. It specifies CASSTLGGSGNTIYF. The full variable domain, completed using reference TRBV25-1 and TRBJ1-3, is EADIYQTPRYLVIGTGKKITLECSQTMGHDKMYWYQQDPGMELHLIHYSYGVNSTEKGDLSSESTVSRIRTEHFPLTLESARPSHTSQYLCASSTLGGSGNTIYFGEGSWLTVV.

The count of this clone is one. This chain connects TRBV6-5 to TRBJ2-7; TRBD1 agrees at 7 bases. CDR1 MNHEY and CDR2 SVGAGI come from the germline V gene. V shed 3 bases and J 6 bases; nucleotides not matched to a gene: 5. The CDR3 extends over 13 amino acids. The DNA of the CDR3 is TGTGCCAGCAGTTATTCCCGGGACAGCGAGCAGTACTTC. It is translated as CASSYSRDSEQYF.

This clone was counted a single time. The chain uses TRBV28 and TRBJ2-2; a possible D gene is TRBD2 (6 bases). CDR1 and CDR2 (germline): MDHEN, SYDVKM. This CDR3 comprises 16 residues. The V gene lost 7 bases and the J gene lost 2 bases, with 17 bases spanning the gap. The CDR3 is CASKPFGLTNTGELFF. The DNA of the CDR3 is TGTGCCAGCAAACCCTTTGGACTAACAAACACCGGGGAGCTGTTTTTT.

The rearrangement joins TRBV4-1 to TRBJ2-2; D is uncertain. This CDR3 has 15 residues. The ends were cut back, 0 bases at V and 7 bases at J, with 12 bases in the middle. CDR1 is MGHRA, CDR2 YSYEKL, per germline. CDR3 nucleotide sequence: TGCGCCAGCAGCCAAGAGGTGCGCCTCGGCGGGGAGCTGTTTTTT. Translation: CASSQEVRLGGELFF.

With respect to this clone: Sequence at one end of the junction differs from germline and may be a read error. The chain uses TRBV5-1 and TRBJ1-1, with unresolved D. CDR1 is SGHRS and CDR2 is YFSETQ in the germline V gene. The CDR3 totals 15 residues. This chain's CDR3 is CASSYTSGRDTEAFF. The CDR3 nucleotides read TGCGCCAGTAGCTACACCTCCGGGAGGGACACTGAAGCTTTCTTT.

In DNA form, the CDR3 reads TGTGCCAGCTCAGCGATGCCGGGACAGGGGAGCGAGCAGTACTTC. Encoded protein: CASSAMPGQGSEQYF. The V call is TRBV18, the J call TRBJ2-7; TRBD1 matches 10 bases. CDR1 KGHSH and CDR2 LQKENI come from the germline V gene. V lost 5 bases to trimming and J lost 6 bases; unmatched junction nucleotides: 10. The CDR3 totals 15 residues.

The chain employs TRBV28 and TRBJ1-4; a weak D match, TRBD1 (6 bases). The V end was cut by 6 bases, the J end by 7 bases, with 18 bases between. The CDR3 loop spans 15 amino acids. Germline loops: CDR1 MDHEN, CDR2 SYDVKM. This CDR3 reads CASRPQGSFGEKLFF. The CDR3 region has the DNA TGTGCCAGCAGACCACAGGGTAGCTTCGGTGAAAAACTGTTTTTT.

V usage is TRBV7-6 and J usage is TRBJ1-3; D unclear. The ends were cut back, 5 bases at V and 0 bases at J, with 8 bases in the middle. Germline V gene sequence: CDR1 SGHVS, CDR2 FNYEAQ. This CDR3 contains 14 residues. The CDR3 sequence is CASSLRSSGNTIYF. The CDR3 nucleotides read TGTGCCAGCAGCCTCCGGTCCTCTGGAAACACCATATATTTT.

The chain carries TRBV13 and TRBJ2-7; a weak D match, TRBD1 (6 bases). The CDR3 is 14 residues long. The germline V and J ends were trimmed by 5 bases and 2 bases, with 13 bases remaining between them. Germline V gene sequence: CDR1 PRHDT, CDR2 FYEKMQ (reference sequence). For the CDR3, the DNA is TGTGCCAGCAGCACCACGGGACAAACCTACGAGCAGTACTTC. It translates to CASSTTGQTYEQYF.

CDR3 nucleotides: TGTGCCAGCAGCTTCCGGGACAGGAACAATGAGCAGTTCTTC. This encodes CASSFRDRNNEQFF. The V and J genes are TRBV5-5 and TRBJ2-1; 8 bases match TRBD1. With 2 bases clipped from V and 5 bases from J, the junction kept 3 bases outside the gene matches. Germline V lookup: CDR1 SGHKS, CDR2 YYEKEE (reference sequence). CDR3 size: 14 residues.

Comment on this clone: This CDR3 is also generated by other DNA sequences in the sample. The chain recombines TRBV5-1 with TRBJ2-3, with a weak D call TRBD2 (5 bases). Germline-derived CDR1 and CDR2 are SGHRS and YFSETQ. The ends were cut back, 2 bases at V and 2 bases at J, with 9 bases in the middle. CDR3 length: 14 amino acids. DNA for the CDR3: TGCGCCAGCAGCTTAAGGACTTCCACAGATACGCAGTATTTT. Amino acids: CASSLRTSTDTQYF.

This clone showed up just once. In nucleotides, the CDR3 is TGTGCCAGCAGTTTCAGAAATGAAAAACTGTTTTTT. Translating gives CASSFRNEKLFF. The gene calls are TRBV27 and TRBJ1-4; no firm D call. Trimming removed 3 bases at V and 5 bases at J, with 4 bases between. The CDR3 is made up of 12 amino acids. Germline CDR1 reads MNHEY; CDR2 reads SMNVEV (reference sequence). The whole variable domain, filled in from reference TRBV27 and TRBJ1-4, reads EAQVTQNPRYLITVTGKKLTVTCSQNMNHEYMSWYRQDPGLGLRQIYYSMNVEVTDKGDVPEGYKVSRKEKRNFPLILESPSPNQTSLYFCASSFRNEKLFFGSGTQLSVL.

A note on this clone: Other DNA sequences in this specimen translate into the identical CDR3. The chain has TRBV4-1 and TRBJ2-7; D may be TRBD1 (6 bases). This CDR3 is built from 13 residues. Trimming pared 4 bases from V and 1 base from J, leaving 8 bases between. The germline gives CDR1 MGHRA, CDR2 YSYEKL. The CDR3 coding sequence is TGCGCCAGCAGCCGTGGACAGTCCTACGAGCAGTACTTC. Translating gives CASSRGQSYEQYF.

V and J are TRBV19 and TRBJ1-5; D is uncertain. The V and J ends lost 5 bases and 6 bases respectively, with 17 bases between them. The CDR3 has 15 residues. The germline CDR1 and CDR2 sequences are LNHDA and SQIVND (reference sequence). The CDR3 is CASSVGAGVGQPQHF. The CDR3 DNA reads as TGTGCCAGTAGTGTGGGCGCCGGGGTAGGTCAGCCCCAGCATTTT.

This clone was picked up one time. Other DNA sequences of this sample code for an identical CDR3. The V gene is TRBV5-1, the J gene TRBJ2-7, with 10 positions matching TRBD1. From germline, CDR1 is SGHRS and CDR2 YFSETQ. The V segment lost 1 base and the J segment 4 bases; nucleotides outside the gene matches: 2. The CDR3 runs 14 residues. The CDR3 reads CASSLTGQGYEQYF. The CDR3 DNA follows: TGCGCCAGCAGCTTGACGGGACAGGGGTACGAGCAGTACTTC.

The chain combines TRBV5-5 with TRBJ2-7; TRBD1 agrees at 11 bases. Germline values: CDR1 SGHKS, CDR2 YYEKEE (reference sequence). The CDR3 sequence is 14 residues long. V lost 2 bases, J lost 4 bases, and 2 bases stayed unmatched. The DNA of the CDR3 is TGTGCCAGCAGCTTCGGGACAGGGGGGTACGAGCAGTACTTC. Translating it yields CASSFGTGGYEQYF.